In this sample, the clone carrying this TCR beta chain turned up many times. Its specificity is unknown. This sample is drawn from a study of CD8+CD57+ T cells in acquired aplastic anemia. Study overall: Yields of DNA that came from sorted CD4+ and CD8+ cells averaged about 2.9 ug.

Study-level results: For CD8+ Simpson's diversity, patients and controls showed no significant difference.

The template used for profiling TCR beta VDJ and CDR3 was genomic DNA. A single record per CDR3 protein comes from TCRdb applying MiXCR to the reads. The sample contains some 240,000 distinct CDR3 sequences, roughly 35% of which appear only once. Germline V gene lookup returns CDR1 DFQATT and CDR2 SNEGSKA (reference sequence). The CDR3 contains 16 residues. V lost 3 bases and J lost 4, with 21 bases in between. Sequencing was performed on sorted CD4+, CD8+, or CD8+CD57+ T cells (not recorded which) from PBMCs. The chain combines TRBV20-1 with TRBJ1-2; D might be TRBD1 (6 bases). This receptor was taken from a human donor in good health, serving as a control. Here the CDR3 reads CSASRGPDSEIYGYTF. CDR3 coding DNA: TGCAGTGCTAGTAGAGGCCCGGACAGTGAGATCTATGGCTACACCTTC.